Listed below are T cell receptor beta chains from one sample, sequenced in a study of blood T cell repertoires in COVID-19. Method: immunoSEQ multiplex PCR; TCRdb's copy keeps in-frame clones and lacks some. The sample lists almost 55,000 clones; 90% were seen once. Sequenced input: peripheral blood. Receptors were obtained from a woman between 40 and 50 years old with active COVID-19. Each CDR3 is given with its conserved first and last residue. D genes are given only for firm matches. A row's size may be missing; if present it is once, few, many or a size class.

>TRBV7-9|-|TRBJ1-2|-
CASSPAGGTDGYTF
TGTGCCAGCAGCCCCGCCGGGGGGACGGATGGCTACACCTTC
>TRBV6-1|-|TRBJ2-1|-
CASSEESIAENEQFF
TGTGCCAGCAGTGAAGAATCGATAGCTGAGAATGAGCAGTTCTTC
>TRBV4-2|-|TRBJ1-2|-
CASSQAGIDRTDYGYTF
TGTGCCAGCAGCCAAGCGGGAATCGATAGGACGGACTATGGCTACACCTTC
>TRBV5-1|-|TRBJ2-1|-
CASSTTPGSYNEQFF
TGCGCCAGCAGCACCACCCCGGGCTCCTACAATGAGCAGTTCTTC
>TRBV7-9|once|TRBJ2-5|-
CASNRQPGETQYF
TGTGCCAGCAACCGACAGCCCGGGGAGACCCAGTACTTC
>TRBV29-1|-|TRBJ2-5|TRBD1
CSVEDWGDRGETQYF
TGCAGCGTTGAGGACTGGGGGGACAGGGGAGAGACCCAGTACTTC
>TRBV19|-|TRBJ1-1|-
CASRTFLEAFF
TGTGCCAGCAGGACATTCCTTGAAGCTTTCTTT
>TRBV19|-|TRBJ1-2|TRBD1
CASSIKDRGGGYTF
TGTGCCAGTAGTATAAAGGACAGGGGTGGAGGCTACACCTTC
>TRBV19|-|TRBJ2-1|-
CASSIQTGGRGNEQFF
TGTGCCAGTAGTATACAAACAGGGGGGAGGGGCAATGAGCAGTTCTTC
>TRBV4-2|few|TRBJ1-1|-
CASSPTQGTMNTEAFF
TGTGCCAGCAGCCCCACCCAGGGGACTATGAACACTGAAGCTTTCTTT
>TRBV10-1|-|TRBJ2-7|TRBD1
CASSEGTGDGGQYF
TGCGCCAGCAGTGAGGGGACAGGGGATGGAGGGCAGTACTTC
>TRBV25-1|-|TRBJ1-5|-
CASSPAGAGNNQPQHF
TGTGCCAGCAGTCCAGCGGGGGCCGGAAACAATCAGCCCCAGCATTTT
>TRBV27|-|TRBJ1-1|-
CASRAGSSGLQAFF
TGTGCCAGCAGGGCAGGGAGCTCGGGACTACAAGCTTTCTTT
>TRBV21-1|-|TRBJ1-2|-
CASSKVSPNYGYTF
TGTGCCAGCAGCAAAGTGTCTCCCAACTATGGCTACACCTTC
>TRBV2|-|TRBJ1-2|-
CASSEARNRTAPYYGYTF
TGTGCCAGCAGTGAAGCGCGAAACAGGACAGCTCCATACTATGGCTACACCTTC
>TRBV19|-|TRBJ2-1|-
CASSMSSGSGGRLDEQFF
TGTGCCAGTAGTATGTCTAGCGGGTCAGGGGGACGGTTAGATGAGCAGTTCTTC
>TRBV19|-|TRBJ1-5|TRBD1
CASSRLDREGQPQHF
TGTGCCAGTAGTCGGCTGGACAGGGAAGGGCAGCCCCAGCATTTT
>TRBV6-5|-|TRBJ2-1|TRBD2
CASTLAGGSYNEQFF
TGTGCCAGCACCCTAGCGGGGGGCTCCTACAATGAGCAGTTCTTC
>TRBV29-1|-|TRBJ2-1|-
CSVRDSNEQFF
TGCAGCGTTCGAGACAGCAATGAGCAGTTCTTC
>TRBV9|-|TRBJ1-3|-
CASSVGPGTSGNTIYF
TGTGCCAGCAGCGTAGGTCCGGGAACGTCTGGAAACACCATATATTTT
>TRBV6-6|-|TRBJ2-7|-
CASRGPGLLYEQYF
TGTGCCAGCAGAGGACCGGGACTCCTCTACGAGCAGTACTTC
>TRBV6-6|-|TRBJ1-2|-
CASRRKTENYGYTF
TGTGCCAGCAGGAGGAAGACGGAAAACTATGGCTACACCTTC
>TRBV5-1|few|TRBJ2-7|-
CASSLEGRATYF
TGCGCCAGCAGCTTGGAGGGCAGGGCCACGTACTTC
>TRBV5-4|once|TRBJ1-1|-
CASSLEAEIEAFF
TGTGCCAGCAGCTTGGAAGCGGAAATTGAAGCTTTCTTT
>TRBV24-1|-|TRBJ1-5|TRBD1
CATSDLIPRQGLHQPQHF
TGTGCCACCAGTGATTTAATTCCCCGACAGGGGTTACATCAGCCCCAGCATTTT
>TRBV28|-|TRBJ2-6|TRBD1
CASTRTGAGANVLTF
TGTGCCAGCACCCGGACAGGGGCTGGGGCCAACGTCCTGACTTTC
>TRBV3-1/TRBV3-2|-|TRBJ2-7|TRBD1
CASSGQGSLDRGSDEQYF
TGTGCCAGCAGCGGTCAGGGGAGTTTAGACAGGGGGAGCGACGAGCAGTACTTC
>TRBV3-1/TRBV3-2|few|TRBJ1-3|-
CASSQSGLAANTIYF
TGTGCCAGCAGCCAGTCAGGCCTCGCCGCAAACACCATATATTTT
>TRBV7-9|-|TRBJ2-3|TRBD2
CASSGTSGAGTDTQYF
TGTGCCAGCAGCGGGACTAGCGGGGCTGGCACAGATACGCAGTATTTT
>TRBV29-1|-|TRBJ2-1|-
CSGEATPGTEQFF
TGCAGCGGCGAAGCCACCCCCGGGACAGAGCAGTTCTTC
>TRBV9|-|TRBJ2-3|TRBD2
CASSVTSGGANTQYF
TGTGCCAGCAGCGTAACTAGCGGGGGGGCCAATACGCAGTATTTT
>TRBV12-5|few|TRBJ2-7|-
CASATTPGEWYEQYF
TGTGCTAGTGCCACCACGCCCGGGGAGTGGTACGAGCAGTACTTC
>TRBV3-1/TRBV3-2|-|TRBJ2-5|-
CASSPTPTVDYGTQYF
TGTGCCAGCAGTCCTACTCCGACTGTGGACTACGGGACCCAGTACTTC
>TRBV2|-|TRBJ1-2|-
CASSVMARDYGYTF
TGTGCCAGCAGTGTTATGGCCAGGGACTATGGCTACACCTTC
>TRBV25-1|-|TRBJ1-4|-
CASSAGGEKLFF
TGTGCCAGCAGTGCGGGTGGAGAAAAACTGTTTTTT
>TRBV13|-|TRBJ1-3|-
CASRETGKAGNTIYF
TGTGCCAGCAGGGAAACAGGGAAGGCTGGAAACACCATATATTTT
>TRBV11-3|-|TRBJ1-1|-
CASSLRTENTEAFF
TGTGCCAGCAGCTTGAGGACAGAGAACACTGAAGCTTTCTTT
>TRBV7-9|-|TRBJ2-2|-
CASSLRGAHTGELFF
TGTGCCAGCAGCTTACGGGGGGCGCACACCGGGGAGCTGTTTTTT
>TRBV15|once|TRBJ1-5|-
CATSRDRGTHQPQHF
TGTGCCACCAGCAGAGATCGGGGGACCCATCAGCCCCAGCATTTT
>TRBV29-1|-|TRBJ2-2|TRBD2
CSVEALAGGPGGELFF
TGCAGCGTTGAAGCCTTAGCGGGGGGGCCCGGCGGGGAGCTGTTTTTT
>TRBV9|-|TRBJ2-1|-
CASSASSYNEQFF
TGTGCCAGCAGCGCGAGCTCCTACAATGAGCAGTTCTTC
>TRBV10-2|-|TRBJ2-5|TRBD2
CASWGGSETQYF
TGCGCCAGCTGGGGGGGGTCGGAGACCCAGTACTTC
>TRBV6-5|-|TRBJ2-7|-
CASTGSRGPPYEQYF
TGTGCCAGCACCGGGTCTCGCGGTCCACCCTACGAGCAGTACTTC
>TRBV19|-|TRBJ2-7|-
CASSLRGLPYEQYF
TGTGCCAGTAGCCTACGGGGACTCCCCTACGAGCAGTACTTC
>TRBV7-2|-|TRBJ1-6|TRBD1
CASRLDRGHNSPLHF
TGTGCCAGCAGGCTGGACAGGGGTCATAATTCACCCCTCCACTTT
>TRBV6-1|-|TRBJ2-6|-
CASSEYGANVLTF
TGTGCCAGCAGTGAATATGGGGCCAACGTCCTGACTTTC
>TRBV11-3|-|TRBJ1-6|TRBD1
CASSPEPGQGRNSPLHF
TGTGCCAGCAGCCCAGAACCGGGACAGGGGCGTAATTCACCCCTCCACTTT
>TRBV19|-|TRBJ1-2|-
CASSLRQANYGYTF
TGTGCCAGTAGTCTCCGACAGGCTAACTATGGCTACACCTTC
>TRBV11-2|-|TRBJ2-6|-
CASSLSAGANVLTF
TGTGCCAGCAGCTTAAGCGCTGGGGCCAACGTCCTGACTTTC
>TRBV2|-|TRBJ2-5|-
CASSPYAGSQETQYF
TGTGCCAGCAGCCCTTACGCGGGGAGCCAAGAGACCCAGTACTTC
>TRBV25-1|-|TRBJ1-2|-
CASRDAVLNGYTF
TGTGCCAGCAGAGATGCGGTGCTTAATGGCTACACCTTC
>TRBV7-8|-|TRBJ2-3|-
CASSLAPGSTDTQYF
TGTGCCAGCAGCTTAGCGCCGGGGAGCACAGATACGCAGTATTTT